The 13 T cell receptor beta chains in this list originate from one sample, sequenced in a study of beta chain features in type 1 diabetes. cDNA synthesis used the whole RNA isolate, giving expressed TCRB sequences. Assay used: immunoSEQ multiplex PCR; TCRdb lists only in-frame clones, some missing. The sample lists more than 140,000 clones, approximately 9.8% occurring once. Sequencing was done on a sample of central memory CD4+ T cells from blood. Source of these receptors: a woman aged 40 to 50 in good health.

The genes are TRBV5-4 and TRBJ2-6, with TRBD1 matching over 7 bases. This CDR3 is built from 19 residues. Germline lookup yields CDR1 SGHNT and CDR2 YYREEE (reference sequence). The J segment lost 0 bases and the V segment lost 0 bases, leaving 9 bases of the junction unmatched. CDR3 amino acids: CASSLVGTVSFSGANVLTF. For the CDR3, the DNA is TGTGCCAGCAGCTTGGTTGGGACAGTAAGCTTCTCTGGGGCCAACGTCCTGACTTTC.

This clone was seen a few times. The V gene is TRBV7-9, the J gene TRBJ1-1; D call uncertain. The length of the CDR3 is 16 residues. Germline V lookup: CDR1 SEHNR, CDR2 FQNEAQ (reference sequence). Trimming shortened V by 1 base and J by 4 bases, and 16 bases separated the two germline ends. In DNA form, the CDR3 reads TGTGCCAGCAGCTTAGTGGGAGGTGGGGTCTCCACTGAAGCTTTCTTT. Protein sequence: CASSLVGGGVSTEAFF.

J is TRBJ2-3 and V is TRBV7-2; 8 bases align to TRBD1. J lost 6 bases, V lost 6 bases, and 8 bases had no gene match. The CDR3 contains 14 residues. CDR1 and CDR2 (germline): SGHTA, FQGNSA. The CDR3 sequence: CASSWTGSADTQYF. As DNA, the CDR3 is TGTGCCAGCAGTTGGACAGGGTCTGCGGATACGCAGTATTTT.

This chain links TRBV18 with TRBJ1-6; weak D call: TRBD1 (5 bases). The V gene lost 3 bases and the J gene lost 8 bases, with 8 bases spanning the gap. Per the germline V gene, CDR1 is KGHSH and CDR2 is LQKENI. The CDR3 extends over 13 amino acids. In DNA, the CDR3 is TGTGCCAGCTCACCGACAGCCTATTCACCCCTCCACTTT. This codes for CASSPTAYSPLHF.

This chain uses TRBV6-1 with TRBJ2-7, with a tentative D call TRBD1 (5 bases). CDR3 length equals 11 residues. From germline, CDR1 is MNHNS and CDR2 SASEGT. Trimming pared 3 bases from V and 6 bases from J, leaving 6 bases between. The CDR3 protein is CASSDRVEQYF. CDR3 bases: TGTGCCAGCAGTGACAGGGTCGAGCAGTACTTC.

J is TRBJ1-4 and V is TRBV19; D possibly corresponds to TRBD1 (5 bases). The CDR3 spans 14 residues. Between the trimmed V and J ends, which lost 5 bases and 6 bases, there was a span of 13 bases. Germline CDR1 is LNHDA and CDR2 is SQIVND (reference sequence). The CDR3 sequence: CASSRRRGDEKLFF. For the CDR3, the DNA is TGTGCCAGTAGTCGCCGACGGGGGGATGAAAAACTGTTTTTT. Looking up the rest from reference TRBV19 and TRBJ1-4 gives the full variable domain: DGGITQSPKYLFRKEGQNVTLSCEQNLNHDAMYWYRQDPGQGLRLIYYSQIVNDFQKGDIAEGYSVSREKKESFPLTVTSAQKNPTAFYLCASSRRRGDEKLFFGSGTQLSVL.

This clone was seen a handful of times. The J gene is TRBJ2-7, the V gene TRBV6-6; 9 bases are a match to TRBD1. V gave up 7 bases and J gave up 5 bases; unmatched junction bases: 6. This CDR3 has 13 residues. In germline, CDR1 is MNHNY, CDR2 SVGAGI (reference sequence). CDR3 residues: CASTKQGANEQYF. The DNA for the CDR3 is TGTGCCAGCACTAAACAGGGGGCGAACGAGCAGTACTTC.

This clone was picked up a small number of times. The V gene is TRBV9, the J gene TRBJ2-2, with 9 bases matching TRBD2. Germline V gene sequence: CDR1 SGDLS, CDR2 YYNGEE. Trimming took 2 bases from V and 2 from J; bases not matched to a gene: 7. The CDR3 is made up of 17 amino acids. Here the CDR3 reads CASSVLGGGGNTGELFF. The CDR3 bases are TGTGCCAGCAGCGTCCTTGGCGGGGGGGGAAACACCGGGGAGCTGTTTTTT.

V gene TRBV29-1 combines with J gene TRBJ1-2; 11 positions agree with TRBD1. V lost 5 bases, J lost 4 bases, and 15 bases stayed unmatched. The length of the CDR3 is 17 residues. Germline V gives CDR1 SQVTM, CDR2 ANQGSEA. The CDR3: CSVTAGTGGTGGYGYTF. The CDR3 nucleotides are TGCAGCGTTACAGCCGGGACAGGGGGGACTGGTGGCTATGGCTACACCTTC. The full variable domain, with the rest looked up from reference TRBV29-1 and TRBJ1-2, is SAVISQKPSRDICQRGTSLTIQCQVDSQVTMMFWYRQQPGQSLTLIATANQGSEATYESGFVIDKFPISRPNLTFSTLTVSNMSPEDSSIYLCSVTAGTGGTGGYGYTFGSGTRLTVV.

The chain has TRBV7-2 and TRBJ1-4; 9 nucleotides agree with TRBD1. This CDR3 has 14 residues. The junction had 4 bases not matched to a gene; V was cut back by 3 bases and J by 8 bases. CDR1 is SGHTA, CDR2 FQGNSA, per germline. CDR3 amino acids: CASSLGQGWEKLFF. CDR3 nucleotides: TGTGCCAGCAGCTTGGGACAGGGCTGGGAAAAACTGTTTTTT.

Only a few counts were recorded for this clone. The CDR3 reads CASSLGDRGLGGYTF. The DNA for the CDR3 is TGTGCCAGCAGCTTAGGAGACAGGGGCTTGGGCGGCTACACCTTC. The chain carries TRBV7-2 and TRBJ1-2; TRBD1 matches at 8 bases. The CDR3 totals 15 residues. Germline CDR1 reads SGHTA; CDR2 reads FQGNSA. V lost 1 base and J lost 8; bases outside the gene matches: 9.

V and J are TRBV11-2 and TRBJ1-2; 7 positions match TRBD1. Germline CDR1 SGHAT, CDR2 FQNNGV. The length of the CDR3 is 14 residues. V dropped 1 base and J dropped 4; count of bases not matched to a gene: 3. The CDR3 coding sequence is TGTGCCAGCAGCTTAGGGGACAGTATCTATGGCTACACCTTC. This sequence encodes CASSLGDSIYGYTF.

A few counts support this clone. V and J are TRBV11-2 and TRBJ2-7; TRBD1 matches 7 bases. The ends lost 3 bases at V and 2 bases at J; junction bases unmatched: 7. Germline-derived CDR1 and CDR2 are SGHAT and FQNNGV. The CDR3 covers 15 residues. In DNA, the CDR3 is TGTGCCAGCAGCTTTTCCGGGACAGCCCCCTACGAGCAGTACTTC. It codes for CASSFSGTAPYEQYF.